These T cell receptor beta chains were read from a single sample in a study of blood T cells in healthy people across ages. TCRdb called the 5' RACE reads again in MiXCR, with one record for every CDR3 protein. The data show hundreds of thousands of distinct CDR3 sequences, 45% to 60% seen once. The sequenced sample was blood. The receptors come from an elderly woman in good health. Each CDR3 is given with its conserved first and last residue. D genes are given only for firm matches. Where a row states a size, it is once, few, many or the class of an expanded clone; other rows omit it.

cdr3_nt	cdr3_aa	v_call	clone_size	j_call	d_call
TGCAGCGCCGAGGTGGGAGATAATAGCAATCAGCCCCAGCATTTT	CSAEVGDNSNQPQHF	TRBV29-1	few	TRBJ1-5	NA
TGTGCCAGCAGGACCCGGTATTGGAGCGGGGGGGGCTCCTACAATGAGCAGTTCTTC	CASRTRYWSGGGSYNEQFF	TRBV6-1	NA	TRBJ2-1	TRBD2
TGTGCCAGCAGCGTAGATGCAGGGGCGCTTTTAGACGAGCAGTACTTC	CASSVDAGALLDEQYF	TRBV9	NA	TRBJ2-7	NA
TGTGCCTGGAGTGTACTAGACTATGGCTACACCTTC	CAWSVLDYGYTF	TRBV30	NA	TRBJ1-2	NA
TGTGCCAGCAGTCCGTATCCGGGAGTAGAGACCCAGTACTTC	CASSPYPGVETQYF	TRBV6-5	many	TRBJ2-5	NA
TGCGCCAGCAGCCGAGAACCGGGACAGCAATCCTCACCCCTCCACTTT	CASSREPGQQSSPLHF	TRBV4-3	NA	TRBJ1-6	TRBD1
TGCGCCAGCAGTCGCGAGGGGGGCAGTAATAGCAATCAGCCCCAGCATTTT	CASSREGGSNSNQPQHF	TRBV4-1	few	TRBJ1-5	NA
TGCAGTGCTGCCCGTGAACCGGGCACTGAAGCTTTCTTT	CSAAREPGTEAFF	TRBV20-1	few	TRBJ1-1	NA
TGTGCCAGCAGCTTAGAATCTCTAAAGCAGTATTTT	CASSLESLKQYF	TRBV7-2	many	TRBJ2-3	NA
TGTGCCAGCAGCCAAGGTTGGAAGGGGGGGCAGTATTTT	CASSQGWKGGQYF	TRBV3-1	NA	TRBJ2-3	NA
TGCGCCAGCAGCTATCCTAGCGGGAGGGCCGTCGGGAATGAGCAGTTCTTC	CASSYPSGRAVGNEQFF	TRBV4-1	few	TRBJ2-1	TRBD2
TGCGCCAGCAGCTTGCTAGGGGGCTGGGGGACTGAAGCTTTCTTT	CASSLLGGWGTEAFF	TRBV5-1	NA	TRBJ1-1	TRBD1
TGTGCCAGCAGTGAATTGGGGCAGAGGCGGGAGACCCAGTACTTC	CASSELGQRRETQYF	TRBV25-1	NA	TRBJ2-5	NA
TGTGCCAGCAGTGAGGGGACAGGGAGCACAGATACGCAGTATTTT	CASSEGTGSTDTQYF	TRBV9	NA	TRBJ2-3	TRBD1
TGTGCCATCAGTGAGGCGACCGGGACTCTCACAGATACGCAGTATTTT	CAISEATGTLTDTQYF	TRBV10-3	many	TRBJ2-3	NA
TGCAGTGCCAAACCTGGACAAAGGAACACTGAAGCTTTCTTT	CSAKPGQRNTEAFF	TRBV20-1	few	TRBJ1-1	NA
TGTGCCAGCAGCTTAGGACAGGGTTGGACAGATACGCAGTATTTT	CASSLGQGWTDTQYF	TRBV7-9	many	TRBJ2-3	TRBD1
TGCAGTGCTAGAGATCGGCTTGAAACCTCCTACGAGCAGTACTTC	CSARDRLETSYEQYF	TRBV20-1	NA	TRBJ2-7	NA
TGCGCCAGCAGTCAAAGGAGGATGGACACTGAAGCTTTCTTT	CASSQRRMDTEAFF	TRBV5-1	NA	TRBJ1-1	NA
TGTGCCAGCAGCCAAGTTACCGGGACAGGTCTCGTAGCCAAAAACATTCAGTACTTC	CASSQVTGTGLVAKNIQYF	TRBV3-1	NA	TRBJ2-4	TRBD1
TGTGCCACCAGCAGAGATCCCCCGGGGGGGGCCTCACCCCTCCACTTT	CATSRDPPGGASPLHF	TRBV15	NA	TRBJ1-6	NA
TGTGCCAGCAGTTACCCCCTAGGGGAAGCTTTCTTT	CASSYPLGEAFF	TRBV12-3/TRBV12-4	NA	TRBJ1-1	NA
TGTGCCAGCTCACCTGGCTTGCCAAGCTCCTATAATTCACCCCTCCACTTT	CASSPGLPSSYNSPLHF	TRBV18	NA	TRBJ1-6	NA
TGTGCCAGCAGTTTGGGTACGCAGTATTTT	CASSLGTQYF	TRBV12-3/TRBV12-4	many	TRBJ2-3	NA